This TCR beta chain was captured by sequencing in a study of blood T cell repertoires in COVID-19. At the level of the study: Researchers got acute and convalescent COVID-19 samples from the United States, Italy and Spain. Sources were T cells, B-cell-depleted T cells, or PBMCs; the material itself was cDNA or gDNA.

V lost 5 bases and J lost 6, with 11 bases in between. The CDR3 covers 14 residues. CDR1 and CDR2 (germline): MNHEY, SMNVEV (reference sequence). Under the authors' procedure: Amplified reference gene primers provided the basis for estimating nucleated cell counts. Measured with immunoSEQ multiplex PCR; TCRdb has only the in-frame clones, and not every one. The DNA was the basis for D and trimming; V, J and clone size are from that table. The top ten clones hold 10% to 15% of a sample with 70,000 to 95,000 clones, about 82% of them seen once. The gene calls are TRBV27 and TRBJ1-6, with D possibly TRBD1 on 5 matching bases. Sequencing was performed on peripheral blood. This receptor was identified in a woman aged 70-85 years with active or convalescent COVID-19. The CDR3 region is CASSPGVLNSPLHF. The DNA of the CDR3 is TGTGCCAGCAGTCCGGGGGTCCTTAATTCACCCCTCCACTTT.